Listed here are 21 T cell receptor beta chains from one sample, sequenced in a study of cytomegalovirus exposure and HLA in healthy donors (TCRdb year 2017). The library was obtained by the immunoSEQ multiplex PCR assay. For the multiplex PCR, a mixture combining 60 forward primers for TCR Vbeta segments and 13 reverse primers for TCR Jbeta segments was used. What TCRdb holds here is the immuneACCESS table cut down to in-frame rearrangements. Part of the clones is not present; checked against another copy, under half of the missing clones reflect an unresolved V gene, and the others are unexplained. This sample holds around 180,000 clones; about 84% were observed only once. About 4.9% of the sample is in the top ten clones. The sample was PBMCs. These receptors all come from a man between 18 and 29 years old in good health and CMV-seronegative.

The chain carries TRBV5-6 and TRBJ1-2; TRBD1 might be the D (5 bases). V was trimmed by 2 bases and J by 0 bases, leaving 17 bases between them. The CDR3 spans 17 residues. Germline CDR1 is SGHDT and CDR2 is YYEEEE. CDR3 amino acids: CASSFPRLGTTNYGYTF. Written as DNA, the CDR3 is TGTGCCAGCAGCTTCCCCAGGCTGGGGACTACTAACTATGGCTACACCTTC.

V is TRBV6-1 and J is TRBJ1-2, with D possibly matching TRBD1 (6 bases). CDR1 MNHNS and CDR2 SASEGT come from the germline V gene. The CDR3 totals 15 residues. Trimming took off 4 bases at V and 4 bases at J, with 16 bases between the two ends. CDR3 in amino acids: CASSVTGSIVYGYTF. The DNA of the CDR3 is TGTGCCAGCAGTGTGACAGGTTCAATCGTCTATGGCTACACCTTC.

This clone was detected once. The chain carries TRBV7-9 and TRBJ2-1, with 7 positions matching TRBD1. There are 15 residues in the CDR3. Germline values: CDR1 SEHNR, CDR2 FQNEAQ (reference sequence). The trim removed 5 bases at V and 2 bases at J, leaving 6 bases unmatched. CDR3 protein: CASSPRQGPYNEQFF. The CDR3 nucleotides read TGTGCCAGCAGCCCGCGACAGGGTCCCTACAATGAGCAGTTCTTC.

In nucleotides, the CDR3 is TGTGCCAGCAGCCAAGAATCGGCTAGCTTTCCCAATGAGCAGTTCTTC. The encoded protein is CASSQESASFPNEQFF. This chain uses TRBV4-2 with TRBJ2-1, with a weak D call TRBD2 (5 bases). Per the germline V gene, CDR1 is LGHNA and CDR2 is YNFKEQ. CDR3 length: 16 residues. V was trimmed by 0 bases and J by 6 bases, leaving 15 bases between them.

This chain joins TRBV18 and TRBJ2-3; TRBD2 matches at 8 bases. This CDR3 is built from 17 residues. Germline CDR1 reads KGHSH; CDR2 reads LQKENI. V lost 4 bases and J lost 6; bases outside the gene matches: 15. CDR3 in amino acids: CASSRGWLAGQADTQYF. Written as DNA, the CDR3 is TGTGCCAGCTCACGGGGATGGTTAGCGGGACAAGCGGATACGCAGTATTTT.

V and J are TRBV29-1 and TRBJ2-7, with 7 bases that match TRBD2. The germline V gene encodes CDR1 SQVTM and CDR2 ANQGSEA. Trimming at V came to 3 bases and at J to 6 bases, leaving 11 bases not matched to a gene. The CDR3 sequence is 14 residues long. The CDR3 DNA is TGCAGCGTTGAGGTGCGGGCGGGGGTACTCGAGCAGTACTTC. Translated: CSVEVRAGVLEQYF.

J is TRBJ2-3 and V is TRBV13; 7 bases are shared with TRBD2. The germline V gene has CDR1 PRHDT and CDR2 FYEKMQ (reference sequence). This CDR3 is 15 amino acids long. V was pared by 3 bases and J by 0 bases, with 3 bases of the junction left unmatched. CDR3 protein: CASSFGGGSTDTQYF. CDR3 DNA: TGTGCCAGCAGCTTCGGCGGGGGTAGCACAGATACGCAGTATTTT. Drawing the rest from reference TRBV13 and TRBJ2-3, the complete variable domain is AAGVIQSPRHLIKEKRETATLKCYPIPRHDTVYWYQQGPGQDPQFLISFYEKMQSDKGSIPDRFSAQQFSDYHSELNMSSLELGDSALYFCASSFGGGSTDTQYFGPGTRLTVL.

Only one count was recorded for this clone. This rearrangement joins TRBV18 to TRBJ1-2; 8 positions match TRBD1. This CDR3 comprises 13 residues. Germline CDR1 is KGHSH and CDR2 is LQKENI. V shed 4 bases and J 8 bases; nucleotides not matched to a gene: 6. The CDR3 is CASSLQGANGYTF. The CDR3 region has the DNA TGTGCCAGCTCACTCCAGGGGGCCAACGGCTACACCTTC.

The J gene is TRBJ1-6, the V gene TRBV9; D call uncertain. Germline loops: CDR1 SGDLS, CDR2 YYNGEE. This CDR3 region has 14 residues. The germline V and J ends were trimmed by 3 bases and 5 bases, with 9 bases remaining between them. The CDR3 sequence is CASSAGGHNSPLHF. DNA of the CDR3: TGTGCCAGCAGCGCGGGCGGGCATAATTCACCCCTCCACTTT.

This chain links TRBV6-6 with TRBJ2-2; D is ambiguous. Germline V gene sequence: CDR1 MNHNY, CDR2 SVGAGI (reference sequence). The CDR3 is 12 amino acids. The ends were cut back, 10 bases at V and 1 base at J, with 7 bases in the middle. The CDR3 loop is CATQENTGELFF. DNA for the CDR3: TGTGCCACCCAGGAGAACACCGGGGAGCTGTTTTTT.

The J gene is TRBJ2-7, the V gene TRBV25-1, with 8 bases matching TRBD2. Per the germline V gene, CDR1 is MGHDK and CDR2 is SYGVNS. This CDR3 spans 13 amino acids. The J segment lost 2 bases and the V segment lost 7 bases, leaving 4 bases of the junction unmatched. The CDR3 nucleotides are TGTGCCAGCACCCGGGAGGGGACCTACGAGCAGTACTTC. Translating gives CASTREGTYEQYF.

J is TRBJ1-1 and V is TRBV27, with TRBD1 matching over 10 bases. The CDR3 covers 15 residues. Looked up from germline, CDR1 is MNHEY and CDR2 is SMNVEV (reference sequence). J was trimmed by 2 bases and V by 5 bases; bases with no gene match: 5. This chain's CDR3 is CASSGRQGANTEAFF. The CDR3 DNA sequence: TGTGCCAGCAGTGGCCGACAGGGGGCAAACACTGAAGCTTTCTTT.

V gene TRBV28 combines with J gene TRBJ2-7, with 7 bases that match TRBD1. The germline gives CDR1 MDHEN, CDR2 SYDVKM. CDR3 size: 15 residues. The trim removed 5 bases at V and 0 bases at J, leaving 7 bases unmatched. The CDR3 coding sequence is TGTGCCAGCAGTCCCGGGACAGCCAGCTCCTACGAGCAGTACTTC. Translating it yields CASSPGTASSYEQYF.

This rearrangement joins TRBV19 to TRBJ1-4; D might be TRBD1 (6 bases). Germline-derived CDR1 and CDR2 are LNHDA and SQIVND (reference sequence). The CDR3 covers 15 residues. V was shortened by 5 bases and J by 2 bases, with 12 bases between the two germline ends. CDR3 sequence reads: CASSLTGSTNEKLFF. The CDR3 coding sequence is TGTGCCAGTAGTTTAACAGGGTCTACTAATGAAAAACTGTTTTTT.

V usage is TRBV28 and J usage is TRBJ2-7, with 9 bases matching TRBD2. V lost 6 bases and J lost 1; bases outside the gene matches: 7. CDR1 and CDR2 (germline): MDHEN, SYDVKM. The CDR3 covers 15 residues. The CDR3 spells CASRGETSGSYEQYF. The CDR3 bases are TGTGCCAGCAGGGGGGAGACTAGCGGTTCCTACGAGCAGTACTTC.

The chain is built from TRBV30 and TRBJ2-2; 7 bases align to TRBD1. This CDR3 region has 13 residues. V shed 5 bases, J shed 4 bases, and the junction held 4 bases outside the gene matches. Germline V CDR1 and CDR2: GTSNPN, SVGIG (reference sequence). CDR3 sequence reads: CAWDRVSTGELFF. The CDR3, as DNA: TGTGCCTGGGACAGGGTGAGCACCGGGGAGCTGTTTTTT.

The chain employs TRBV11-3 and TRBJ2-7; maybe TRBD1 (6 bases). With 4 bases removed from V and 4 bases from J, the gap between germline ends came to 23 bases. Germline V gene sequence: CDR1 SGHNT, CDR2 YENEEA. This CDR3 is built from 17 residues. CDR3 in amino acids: CASSSPRGGSQGYEQYF. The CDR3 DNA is TGTGCCAGCAGCTCCCCCCGGGGCGGGTCCCAGGGGTACGAGCAGTACTTC.

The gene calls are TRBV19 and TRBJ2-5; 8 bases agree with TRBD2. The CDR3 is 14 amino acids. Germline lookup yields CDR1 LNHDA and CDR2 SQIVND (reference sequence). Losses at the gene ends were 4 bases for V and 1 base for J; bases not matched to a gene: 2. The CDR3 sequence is CASSKAGVQETQYF. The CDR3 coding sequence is TGTGCCAGTAGTAAAGCGGGGGTCCAAGAGACCCAGTACTTC.

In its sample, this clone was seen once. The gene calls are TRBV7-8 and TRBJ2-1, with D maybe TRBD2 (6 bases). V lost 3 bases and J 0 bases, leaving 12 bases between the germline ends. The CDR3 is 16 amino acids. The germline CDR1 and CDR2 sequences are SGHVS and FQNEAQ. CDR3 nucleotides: TGTGCCAGCAGCTTTTCCCAGACTAGCTCCTACAATGAGCAGTTCTTC. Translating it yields CASSFSQTSSYNEQFF.

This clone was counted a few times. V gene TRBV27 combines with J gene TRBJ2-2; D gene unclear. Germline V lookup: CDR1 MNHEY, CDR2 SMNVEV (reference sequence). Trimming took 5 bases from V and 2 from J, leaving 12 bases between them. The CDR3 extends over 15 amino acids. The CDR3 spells CASSIVRVNTGELFF. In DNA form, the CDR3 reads TGTGCCAGCAGTATTGTTCGGGTCAACACCGGGGAGCTGTTTTTT.

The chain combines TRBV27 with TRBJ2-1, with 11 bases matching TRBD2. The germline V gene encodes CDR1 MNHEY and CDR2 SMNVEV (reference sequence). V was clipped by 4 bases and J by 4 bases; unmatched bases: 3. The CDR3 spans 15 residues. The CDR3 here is CASSSGTSGYNEQFF. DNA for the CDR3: TGTGCCAGCAGTTCAGGGACTAGCGGTTACAATGAGCAGTTCTTC.